This record covers a single T cell receptor (beta chain). This clonotype appeared a few times. Its antigen target is currently unknown. Qualities for individual bases were not recorded, and no much larger clone is one base off. The germline V gene specifies SNHLY as CDR1 and FYNNEI as CDR2. The CDR3 contains 13 residues, cysteine and phenylalanine counted. CDR3 DNA is the only sequence kept; it has 39 bases, read in frame from the first base. Trimming leaves V shorter by 4 bases and J shorter by 7 bases, with the junction holding 3 bases beyond the gene matches. These data come from a study of human T cells and chemical hapten exposure (dated by TCRdb to the early 2020s). Regarding the research as a whole: For sensitization, 2% DPC in acetone was applied to a 2 cm by 2 cm area of upper inner arm skin. Throughout the study period of roughly 24 weeks, patients also received therapeutic DPC doses to the scalp every week. Libraries were pooled for sequencing, and per-sample TCR yields varied mainly because of small differences in library volumes within the pool. Peripheral blood TCR repertoire changes were tracked in vivo in alopecia patients during primary and secondary sensitization to the hapten diphenylcyclopropenone (DPC). Patch tests used Finn chambers with 0.01% DPC on the upper back, scored after 6 days by International Contact Dermatitis Research Group standards. Alopecia areata with under or over 50% scalp involvement, alopecia totalis and alopecia universalis were represented in the patient cohort, which was mostly female. Blood for TCR sequencing was provided by twenty-nine alopecia patients at one to four time points (pre-sensitization, 2, 6 and 24 weeks). Blood samples were taken from patients before sensitization (week 0) and at 2, 6 and about 24 weeks after DPC sensitization.

The library was produced with RACE. The listed sequencing device is NextSeq 500. During library preparation, unique molecular identifiers were attached to individual cDNA molecules so that TCRs could be counted in a quantitative, reproducible way. For every blood RNA sample, sequencing covered both the TCR alpha and TCR beta chains. In the original analysis: A median of around 96,000 TCRs per sample was observed, with a range of roughly 20,000 to 750,000. The Decombinator software suite was used to annotate V, J and CDR3 in the TCR reads. Every sample was subsampled to the same number of TCRs (28,000) for the PS versus PT1 abundance plots. Expanded TCRs were defined as absent before sensitization and observed at least eight times at the 2-week time point. The public reads were reprocessed in TCRdb via fastp at Q25 and MiXCR, keeping in-frame beta chains. Every CDR3 protein is listed once, alongside the most common genes and DNA of its rows. Clone size and V and J calls follow TCRdb, not the original study. The sample has a few hundred thousand distinct CDR3 sequences on record, almost 8% of them singletons. 0.9% to 1.5% of the sample goes to the ten largest clones.

Findings and caveats that apply to the study as a whole: No change with DPC sensitization was found in the number of TCRs above 1 in 1000 frequency, and no evidence of global repertoire structure alterations was found. Patch test score was positively correlated with the number of PT1 expanded TCRs, with significance at thresholds 8, 16 and 32 but not at 4. Repeated subsampling changed both the strength of the expansion versus patch-test correlation and the threshold at which the correlation became significant. Alopecia, a presumed autoimmune disease, was present in all patients, so the immune response of the patients might differ from that of healthy individuals. Expanded TCRs formed significantly more large CDR3 similarity clusters than pre-sensitization or healthy control sets, consistent with antigen-driven responses.

The time point label of this sample denotes: pre-sensitization, week 0. Per the publication, the treatment or condition label means: therapeutic diphenylcyclopropenone sensitization with weekly scalp DPC. At every patch-test visit, the blood draw took place before the patch test was put on. Patients were considered eligible if aged 18 to 70, diagnosed with alopecia and deemed suitable for DPC therapy, and patients were excluded if pregnant. Unfractionated whole blood was collected in Tempus Blood RNA tubes, and total RNA was extracted from that blood. This clonotype originated in a man between 18 and 35 years old with alopecia areata. Some clones in this sample may be carry-over from other donors' samples. This specimen consisted of whole blood, obtained in connection with sensitization to the hapten diphenylcyclopropenone (DPC). This receptor chain uses TRBV2 and TRBJ1-5; a stretch of 8 junction bases matches TRBD1. In nucleotides, the sequence is TGTGCCAGCAGTGTCGACAGGGGACAGCCCCAGCATTTT. The encoded protein is CASSVDRGQPQHF.